This TCR beta chain comes out of a study of monozygotic twins with inflammatory bowel disease. CDR3 length: 15 amino acids. Germline V gene lookup returns CDR1 PRHDT and CDR2 FYEKMQ (reference sequence). Reprocessing the 5' RACE reads, TCRdb reports a single entry for every CDR3 protein and omits DNA. The table lists approximately 330,000 distinct CDR3 sequences. Source material: blood. This sequence joins TRBV13 and TRBJ2-3; there is no DNA to check the TCRdb D call of TRBD1. The sequence came from a human donor with ulcerative colitis or Crohn's disease, or a healthy co-twin of an affected twin (not recorded which). Here the CDR3 reads CASTIGIPPTDTQYF.